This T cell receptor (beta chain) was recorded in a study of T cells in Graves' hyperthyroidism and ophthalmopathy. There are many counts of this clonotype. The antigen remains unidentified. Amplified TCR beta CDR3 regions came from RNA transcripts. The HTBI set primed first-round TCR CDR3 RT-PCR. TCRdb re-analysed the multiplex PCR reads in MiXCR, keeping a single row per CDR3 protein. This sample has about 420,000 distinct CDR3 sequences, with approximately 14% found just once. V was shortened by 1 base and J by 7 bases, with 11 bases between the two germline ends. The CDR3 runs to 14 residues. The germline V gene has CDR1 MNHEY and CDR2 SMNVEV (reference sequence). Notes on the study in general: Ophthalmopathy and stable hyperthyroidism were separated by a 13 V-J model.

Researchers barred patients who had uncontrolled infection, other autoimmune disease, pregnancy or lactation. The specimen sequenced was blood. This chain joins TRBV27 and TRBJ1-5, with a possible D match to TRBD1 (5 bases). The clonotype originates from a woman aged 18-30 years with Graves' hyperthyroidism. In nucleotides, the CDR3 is TGTGCCAGCAGTTTATTTCGGGGACGCCAGCCCCAGCATTTT. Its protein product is CASSLFRGRQPQHF.